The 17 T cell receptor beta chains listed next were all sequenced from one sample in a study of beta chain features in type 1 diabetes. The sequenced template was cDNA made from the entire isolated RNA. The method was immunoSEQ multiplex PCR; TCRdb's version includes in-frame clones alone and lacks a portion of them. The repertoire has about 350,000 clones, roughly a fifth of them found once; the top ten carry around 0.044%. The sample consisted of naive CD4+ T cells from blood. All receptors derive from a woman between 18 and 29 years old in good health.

CDR3: CASSQDQRGSETQYF. The CDR3 DNA is TGCGCCAGCAGCCAAGATCAGCGGGGGTCAGAGACCCAGTACTTC. J is TRBJ2-5 and V is TRBV4-1; 8 bases align to TRBD2. Germline CDR1 and CDR2: MGHRA and YSYEKL. The CDR3 is 15 amino acids. Unmatched junction bases numbered 4, after V lost 0 bases and J lost 4 bases.

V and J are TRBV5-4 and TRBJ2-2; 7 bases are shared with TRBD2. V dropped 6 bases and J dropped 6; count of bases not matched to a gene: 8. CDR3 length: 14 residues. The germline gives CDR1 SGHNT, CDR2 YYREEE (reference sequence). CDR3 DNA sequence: TGTGCCAGCACCCGGGAGGTTCTCCCCGGGGAGCTGTTTTTT. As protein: CASTREVLPGELFF.

CDR3 amino acids: CSAQGANTGELFF. The CDR3 bases are TGCAGCGCTCAGGGGGCGAACACCGGGGAGCTGTTTTTT. V and J are TRBV29-1 and TRBJ2-2; TRBD1 agrees at 7 bases. The CDR3 contains 13 residues. The J segment lost 0 bases and the V segment lost 7 bases, leaving 2 bases of the junction unmatched. Germline CDR1 is SQVTM and CDR2 is ANQGSEA.

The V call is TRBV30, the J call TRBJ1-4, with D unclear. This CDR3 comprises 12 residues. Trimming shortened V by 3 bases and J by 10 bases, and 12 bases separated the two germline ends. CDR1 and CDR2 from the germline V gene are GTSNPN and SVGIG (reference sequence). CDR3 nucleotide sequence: TGTGCCTGGAGACCCACCGGAGGAAAACTGTTTTTT. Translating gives CAWRPTGGKLFF.

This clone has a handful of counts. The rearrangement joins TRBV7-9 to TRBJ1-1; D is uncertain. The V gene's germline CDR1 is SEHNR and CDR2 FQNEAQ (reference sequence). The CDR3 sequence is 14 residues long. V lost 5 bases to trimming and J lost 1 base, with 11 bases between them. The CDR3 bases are TGTGCCAGCAGCCCTCCAGGTGAGAACACTGAAGCTTTCTTT. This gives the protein CASSPPGENTEAFF.

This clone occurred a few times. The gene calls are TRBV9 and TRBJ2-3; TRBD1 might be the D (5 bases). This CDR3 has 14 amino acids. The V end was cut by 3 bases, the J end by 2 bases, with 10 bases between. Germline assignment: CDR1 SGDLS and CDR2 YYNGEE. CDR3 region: CASSASGITDTQYF. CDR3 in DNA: TGTGCCAGCAGCGCCTCAGGGATCACAGATACGCAGTATTTT.

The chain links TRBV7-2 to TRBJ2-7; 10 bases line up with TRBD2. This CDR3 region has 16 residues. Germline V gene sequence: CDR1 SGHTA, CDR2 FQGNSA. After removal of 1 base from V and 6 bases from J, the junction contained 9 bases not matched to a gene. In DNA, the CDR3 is TGTGCCAGCAGCTTAGTGGCTAGCGGGGGCGGTTTCGAGCAGTACTTC. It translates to CASSLVASGGGFEQYF. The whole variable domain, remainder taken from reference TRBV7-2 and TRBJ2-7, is GAGVSQSPSNKVTEKGKDVELRCDPISGHTALYWYRQSLGQGLEFLIYFQGNSAPDKSGLPSDRFSAERTGGSVSTLTIQRTQQEDSAVYLCASSLVASGGGFEQYFGPGTRLTVT.

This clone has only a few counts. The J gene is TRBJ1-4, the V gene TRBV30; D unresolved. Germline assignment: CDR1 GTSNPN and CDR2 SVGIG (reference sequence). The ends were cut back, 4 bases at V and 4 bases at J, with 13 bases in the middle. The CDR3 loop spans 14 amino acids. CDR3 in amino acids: CAWTPDSLNEKLFF. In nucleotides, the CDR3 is TGTGCCTGGACCCCGGATAGCCTTAATGAAAAACTGTTTTTT.

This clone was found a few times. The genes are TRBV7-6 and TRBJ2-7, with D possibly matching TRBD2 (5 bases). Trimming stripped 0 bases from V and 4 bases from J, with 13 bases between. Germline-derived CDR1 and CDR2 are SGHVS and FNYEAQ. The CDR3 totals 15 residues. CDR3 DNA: TGTGCCAGCAGCTTAGCGCCCGGGGAACAGTACGAGCAGTACTTC. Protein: CASSLAPGEQYEQYF.

CDR3 amino acids: CASSGTAGGDQPQHF. In nucleotides, the CDR3 is TGTGCCAGCTCAGGGACCGCCGGAGGGGATCAGCCCCAGCATTTT. The rearrangement uses TRBV18 and TRBJ1-5; D may be TRBD1 (5 bases). CDR3 length equals 15 residues. Germline V lookup: CDR1 KGHSH, CDR2 LQKENI. Trimming took off 5 bases at V and 5 bases at J, with 16 bases between the two ends.

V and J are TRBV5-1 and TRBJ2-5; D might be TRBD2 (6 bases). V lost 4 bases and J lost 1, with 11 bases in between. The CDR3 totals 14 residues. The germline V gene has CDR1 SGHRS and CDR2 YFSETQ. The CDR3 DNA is TGCGCCAGCAGCCTTACTAGCTTCCAAGAGACCCAGTACTTC. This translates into CASSLTSFQETQYF.

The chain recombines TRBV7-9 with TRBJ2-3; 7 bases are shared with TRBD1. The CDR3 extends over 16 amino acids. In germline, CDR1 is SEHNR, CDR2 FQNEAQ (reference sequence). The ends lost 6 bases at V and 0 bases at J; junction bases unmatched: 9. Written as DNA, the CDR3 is TGTGCCAGCAGGCGAAACAGGGGCCTTAGCACAGATACGCAGTATTTT. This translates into CASRRNRGLSTDTQYF. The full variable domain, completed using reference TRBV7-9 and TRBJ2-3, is DTGVSQNPRHKITKRGQNVTFRCDPISEHNRLYWYRQTLGQGPEFLTYFQNEAQLEKSRLLSDRFSAERPKGSFSTLEIQRTEQGDSAMYLCASRRNRGLSTDTQYFGPGTRLTVL.

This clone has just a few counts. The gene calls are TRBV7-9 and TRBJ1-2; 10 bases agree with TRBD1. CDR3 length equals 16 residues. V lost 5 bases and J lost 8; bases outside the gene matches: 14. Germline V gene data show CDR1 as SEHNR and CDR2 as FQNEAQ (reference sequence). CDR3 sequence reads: CASSLWTGGSTKGYTF. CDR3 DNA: TGTGCCAGCAGCCTTTGGACAGGGGGATCGACGAAGGGCTACACCTTC.

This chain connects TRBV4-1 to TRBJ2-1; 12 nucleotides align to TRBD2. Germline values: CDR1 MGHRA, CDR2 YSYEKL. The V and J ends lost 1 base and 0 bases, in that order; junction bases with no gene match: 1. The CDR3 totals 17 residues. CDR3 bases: TGCGCCAGCAGCCAAGGGACTAGCGGGGCCTCCTACAATGAGCAGTTCTTC. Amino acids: CASSQGTSGASYNEQFF.

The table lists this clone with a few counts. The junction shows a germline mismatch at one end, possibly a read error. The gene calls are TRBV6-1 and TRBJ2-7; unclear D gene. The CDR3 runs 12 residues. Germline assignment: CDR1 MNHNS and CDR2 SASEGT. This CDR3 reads CASSEQSQAWDF. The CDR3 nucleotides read TGTGCCAGCAGTGAACAGTCGCAGGCTTGGGACTTC.

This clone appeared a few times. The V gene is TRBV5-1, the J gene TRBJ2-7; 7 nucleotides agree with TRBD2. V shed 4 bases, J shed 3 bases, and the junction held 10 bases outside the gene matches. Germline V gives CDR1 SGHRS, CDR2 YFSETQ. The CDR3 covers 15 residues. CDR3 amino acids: CASSGGLAELYEQYF. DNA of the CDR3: TGCGCCAGCAGCGGCGGGCTAGCGGAGCTCTACGAGCAGTACTTC.

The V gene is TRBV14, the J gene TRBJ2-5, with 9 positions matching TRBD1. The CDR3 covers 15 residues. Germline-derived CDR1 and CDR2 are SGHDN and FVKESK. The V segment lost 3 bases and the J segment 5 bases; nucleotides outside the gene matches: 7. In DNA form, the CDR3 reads TGTGCCAGCAGCCACCTGGGACAGGGCGAGGAGACCCAGTACTTC. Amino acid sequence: CASSHLGQGEETQYF.